These T cell receptor beta chains were read from a single sample in a study of OX40 agonist ivuxolimab in advanced cancers. The repertoire was sequenced with immunoSEQ multiplex PCR; TCRdb's copy has only in-frame clones and lacks some. Found here are under 50,000 clones, 70% to 80% of them singletons; the top ten hold around an eighth. The sample was CD4+ or CD8+ T cells sorted from blood, taken in a trial of the OX40 agonist ivuxolimab. The receptors were sampled from an adult with an advanced solid tumor such as melanoma, head and neck, liver or kidney cancer. The CDR3 runs from the conserved cysteine through the conserved F or W. The order of the fields is clone size, V gene, J gene, D gene, CDR3 DNA, CDR3 protein. D genes are given only for firm matches. Clone size is shown for a subset of rows, as once, few, many or a class of expanded clone.

>.|TRBV10-2|TRBJ2-4|.
TGCGCCAGCTCCGAGTGGGAGGGGGCCGAATTCACGGACTTC
CASSEWEGAEFTDF
>.|TRBV6-5|TRBJ2-7|TRBD2
TGTGCCAGCAGTGGACTAGCGGGAGCGACCTACGAGCAGTACTTC
CASSGLAGATYEQYF
>.|TRBV7-9|TRBJ2-1|TRBD1
TGTGCCAGCAGCGTGGGACAGGGGGAGTACAATGAGCAGTTCTTC
CASSVGQGEYNEQFF
>.|TRBV5-8|TRBJ2-7|TRBD2
TGTGCCAGCAGCACCGGACTAGCGGGTGGGACCTACGAGCAGTACTTC
CASSTGLAGGTYEQYF
>.|TRBV28|TRBJ1-1|.
TGTGCCAGCAGTCCACAACCGAACACTGAAGCTTTCTTT
CASSPQPNTEAFF
>.|TRBV5-5|TRBJ2-4|.
TGTGCCAGCAGCTTAGCCCACTGGGAGGAGGACATTCAGTACTTC
CASSLAHWEEDIQYF
>.|TRBV6-5|TRBJ1-5|.
TGTGCCAGCAGTAATAGCAATCAGCCCCAGCATTTT
CASSNSNQPQHF
>.|TRBV15|TRBJ1-4|.
TGTGCCACCAGCAGAGATTTAGGTCGGCCGGACAAACTGTTTTTT
CATSRDLGRPDKLFF
>.|TRBV5-4|TRBJ2-7|TRBD1
TGTGCCAGCAGCCAGGACAGGGTTACTACCTACGAGCAGTACTTC
CASSQDRVTTYEQYF
>.|TRBV2|TRBJ2-5|TRBD1
TGTGCCAGCAGTGGGGACAGGGGTCAAGAGACCCAGTACTTC
CASSGDRGQETQYF
>.|TRBV29-1|TRBJ1-2|TRBD1
TGCAGCGTTGAAGATTTCCTAGGACAGGGAGTAAATGGCTACACCTTC
CSVEDFLGQGVNGYTF
>.|TRBV9|TRBJ2-5|TRBD2
TGTGCCAGCAGCGTAGTTGGGGCGGGAGCTGAGACCCAGTACTTC
CASSVVGAGAETQYF
>.|TRBV20-1|TRBJ2-1|.
TGCAGTGCGAGATACAATGAGCAGTTCTTC
CSARYNEQFF
>.|TRBV28|TRBJ2-1|.
TGTGCCAGCAGTTTGCCGGGGGTCCCGTACAATGAGCAGTTCTTC
CASSLPGVPYNEQFF
>.|TRBV21-1|TRBJ2-3|.
TGTGCCAGCAGCAAAACTAAGCGGGTTACAGATACGCAGTATTTT
CASSKTKRVTDTQYF
>.|TRBV10-1|TRBJ1-1|TRBD1
TGCGCCAGCAGCGGACAGGTGAACACTGAAGCTTTCTTT
CASSGQVNTEAFF
>.|TRBV19|TRBJ1-1|.
TGTGCCAGTAGCGCGCCCCCGGGACACCTTTACACTGAAGCTTTCTTT
CASSAPPGHLYTEAFF
>.|TRBV28|TRBJ1-1|TRBD1
TGTGCCAGCAGTTCGGGACAGGGGAACACTGAAGCTTTCTTT
CASSSGQGNTEAFF
>.|TRBV6-1|TRBJ1-6|.
TGTGCCAGCAGTGAAGCAATAGGGGGAGGATCACCCCTCCACTTT
CASSEAIGGGSPLHF
>few|TRBV28|TRBJ2-7|.
TGTGCCAGCAGCCTACGAGGGGAAGGGGTCGAGCAGTACTTC
CASSLRGEGVEQYF
>few|TRBV14|TRBJ2-1|TRBD2
TGTGCCAGCAGCCAGGCGGGGGCTAGCGGGAGCCGGGGTGAGCAGTTCTTC
CASSQAGASGSRGEQFF
>.|TRBV10-3|TRBJ2-1|TRBD2
TGTGCCATCAGGGGGGGACTAGCGGGGACTTCCTACAATGAGCAGTTCTTC
CAIRGGLAGTSYNEQFF
>.|TRBV5-4|TRBJ2-5|.
TGTGCCAGCAGCTTGGCCCAGGGGCAAGAGACCCAGTACTTC
CASSLAQGQETQYF
>.|TRBV10-3|TRBJ1-2|.
TGTGCCATCAGCCTGTGGGGACCGGGGGGCTATGGCTACACCTTC
CAISLWGPGGYGYTF
>few|TRBV5-4|TRBJ1-2|.
TGTGCCAGCAGCTTGCGAGAGAACTATGGCTACACCTTC
CASSLRENYGYTF
>.|TRBV20-1|TRBJ2-1|.
TGCAGTGCTGGCGGCAATGAGCAGTTCTTC
CSAGGNEQFF
>.|TRBV7-8|TRBJ2-2|.
TGTGCCAGCAGCCCCCGCCGGGGGTACCATGGGGAGCTGTTTTTT
CASSPRRGYHGELFF
>.|TRBV27|TRBJ2-7|.
TGTGCCAGCAGTTTGAGGGGCCCTAGGAACGAGCAGTACTTC
CASSLRGPRNEQYF
>.|TRBV5-1|TRBJ1-4|.
TGCGCCAGCAGCTTGGCGAGTCCAGAAACTAATGAAAAACTGTTTTTT
CASSLASPETNEKLFF
>.|TRBV11-2|TRBJ2-7|TRBD2
TGTGCCAGCAGCTTAAATGCGGGAGTGTTTGGCTCCTACGAGCAGTACTTC
CASSLNAGVFGSYEQYF
>few|TRBV2|TRBJ2-7|.
TGTGCCAGCATCCTATTACCGGGACCAGCCTACGAGCAGTACTTC
CASILLPGPAYEQYF
>few|TRBV29-1|TRBJ1-1|TRBD1
TGCAGCGGGGGGACAGCGAACACTGAAGCTTTCTTT
CSGGTANTEAFF
>.|TRBV27|TRBJ2-7|.
TGTGCCAGCAGTTTAATTTTCGTCGGAGAGGGTGAGCAGTACTTC
CASSLIFVGEGEQYF
>.|TRBV30|TRBJ1-5|.
TGTGCCTGGAGTGGGAGGGGCCATCAGCCCCAGCATTTT
CAWSGRGHQPQHF
>.|TRBV28|TRBJ2-7|TRBD1
TGTGCCAGCAGCACAGGGGGCGGACCCTACGAGCAGTACTTC
CASSTGGGPYEQYF
>.|TRBV7-2|TRBJ2-7|TRBD1
TGTGCCAGCAGCTTCGGGACAGGTTCTCTTTACGAGCAGTACTTC
CASSFGTGSLYEQYF